This T cell receptor beta chain originates from a study of Ad26.COV2.S vaccination and SARS-CoV-2 variants (TCRdb year 2021). About the investigation overall: Vaccine-arm donors came from COV1001, a multicentre, randomized, double-blind, placebo-controlled phase I-IIa trial of Ad26.COV2.S in healthy adults. Ad26.COV2.S was administered intramuscularly at 5 x 10^10 or 1 x 10^11 viral particles, either as a single shot or as two shots given 56 days apart. TCRbeta repertoire sequencing was used to assess the specificity and breadth of SARS-CoV-2-reactive T cell receptors after Ad26.COV2.S vaccination. A total of 32 samples were included in the TCR-sequenced set, comprising roughly 19 Ad26.COV2.S vaccine recipients, 5 placebo recipients and 8 SARS-CoV-2 convalescent individuals. Trial participants were randomized into five groups of five, in which low-dose or high-dose Ad26.COV2.S was given once or twice, or placebo was given on both occasions. Investigators remained blinded to trial group allocation during experiments and outcome assessment. The investigation overall reported the following: The study was not powered to compare responses between vaccine doses or regimens. Substantial breadth of spike-specific CD8+ and CD4+ T cell responses was reported after vaccination. According to the authors, total T cell responses may have been underestimated by the TCR breadth and depth analyses. Comparable non-spike TCR breadth was observed between vaccine and placebo recipients, consistent with only spike being contained in the vaccine. Compared with placebo recipients, Ad26.COV2.S recipients showed higher spike-specific TCR breadth (P = 0.0014).

The immunoSEQ Assay was the method used to sequence TCRbeta CDR3 regions. After extraction, genomic DNA underwent amplification by bias-controlled multiplex PCR, followed by high-throughput sequencing. The published analysis was carried out like this. To quantify the absolute abundance of every unique TCRbeta CDR3 region, sequences were collapsed and filtered. Usable DNA was measured by amplifying reference genes present in all nucleated cells, and TCRbeta template counts were normalized to that usable DNA to estimate T cell fraction. Repertoire TCRs were annotated as SARS-CoV-2-specific when V gene, CDR3 amino acid sequence and J gene were exactly matched to a known reactive TCR set. MIRA supplied the reference SARS-CoV-2 TCR set, which was filtered for enrichment in COVID-19-positive ImmuneCODE repertoires so that public or cross-reactive TCRs were removed. Based on the MIRA antigens, annotated TCRs were further analysed at the level of specific ORF or position within ORF. Breadth was defined as annotated unique rearrangements over total unique productive rearrangements; depth was the summed frequency of those rearrangements. Two-sided Wilcoxon rank-sum tests were applied when comparing TCR breadth between groups. TCRdb provides this immuneACCESS table in a form limited to in-frame rearrangements. Some clones are lacking; in checked studies, under half of them reflect an unresolved V gene, and why the rest are absent is not known. V, J and clone size derive from that table, while D and trimming were established from the DNA sequence. The sample table contains 350,000 to 600,000 clones; only one count was recorded for 80% to 90% of them. Around 1.8% of the sample comes from the top ten.

CDR1 MNHEY and CDR2 SMNVEV are derived from the germline V gene (reference sequence). CDR3 length: 13 amino acids, cysteine to phenylalanine. The kept DNA is CDR3 alone, 39 bases in frame from the first base. V is pared back by 3 bases and J by 8 bases, with 12 bases lying between the germline termini. As to this clone: The clone's antigen remains unknown. The record has no base qualities; no much larger clone is one base away.

What the treatment or condition label conveys for this sample: about 20 received Ad26.COV2.S at low or high dose, single or two shots; 5 received placebo; per-sample allocation not given. For vaccine and placebo recipients, repertoires were sequenced using samples collected on day 63 after the first injection. In Cohort 1b, about 27 adults aged 18-55 years were enrolled at a single site in Boston, USA, between 29 July and 7 August 2020. Ad26.COV2.S was a replication-incompetent adenovirus type 26 vector that expressed a prefusion-stabilized SARS-CoV-2 spike protein derived from the original Wuhan strain.

The receptor's source is a person between 18 and 65 years old who received the Ad26.COV2.S COVID-19 vaccine or a placebo. This sample comprised peripheral blood, obtained in a trial of Ad26.COV2.S vaccine versus placebo. The sequence joins TRBV27 to TRBJ2-3; the D gene is tentatively TRBD1 or TRBD2, each matching 5 bases. The CDR3 region reads CASSFNRDGTQYF. The nucleotide sequence reads TGTGCCAGCAGTTTTAATAGGGACGGTACGCAGTATTTT.